This record concerns one T cell receptor beta chain sequence. There are 14 residues in the CDR3. CDR1 and CDR2 from the germline V gene are SGHRS and YFSETQ. Trimming removed 0 bases from V and 2 bases from J; junction bases left unmatched: 1. The data derive from a study of blood T cell repertoires in COVID-19. TCRdb keeps only in-frame clones here, not all; method: immunoSEQ multiplex PCR. The sample contains over 250,000 clones, 88% of which appear only once. The sequencing input was peripheral blood. The chain is built from TRBV5-1 and TRBJ2-7; 8 nucleotides line up with TRBD2. The TCR was taken from a man in his sixties who had recovered from COVID-19. CDR3 bases: TGCGCCAGCAGCTTGGAGCGGGGGACCTACGAGCAGTACTTC. It translates to CASSLERGTYEQYF.